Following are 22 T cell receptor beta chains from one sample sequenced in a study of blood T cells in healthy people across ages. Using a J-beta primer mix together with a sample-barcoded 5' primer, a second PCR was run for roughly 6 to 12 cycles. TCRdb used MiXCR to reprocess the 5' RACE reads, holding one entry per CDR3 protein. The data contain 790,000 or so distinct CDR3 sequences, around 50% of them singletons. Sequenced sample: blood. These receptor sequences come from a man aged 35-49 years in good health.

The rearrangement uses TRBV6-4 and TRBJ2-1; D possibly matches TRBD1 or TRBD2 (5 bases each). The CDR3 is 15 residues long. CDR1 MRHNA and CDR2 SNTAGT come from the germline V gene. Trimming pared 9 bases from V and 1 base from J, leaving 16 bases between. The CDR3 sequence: CASETRTSSYNEQFF. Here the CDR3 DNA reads TGTGCCAGTGAAACTAGGACATCATCCTACAATGAGCAGTTCTTC.

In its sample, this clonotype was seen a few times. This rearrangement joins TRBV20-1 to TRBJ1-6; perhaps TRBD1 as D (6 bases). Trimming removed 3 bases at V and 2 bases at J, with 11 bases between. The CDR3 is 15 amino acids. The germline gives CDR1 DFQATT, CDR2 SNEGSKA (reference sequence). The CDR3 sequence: CSASRRQAYNSPLHF. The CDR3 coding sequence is TGCAGTGCTAGTCGTCGACAGGCCTATAATTCACCCCTCCACTTT.

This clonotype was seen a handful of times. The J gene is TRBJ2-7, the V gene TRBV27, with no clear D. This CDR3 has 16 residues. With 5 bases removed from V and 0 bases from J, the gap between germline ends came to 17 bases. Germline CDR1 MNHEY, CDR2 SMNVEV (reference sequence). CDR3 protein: CASSPLTLPPSYEQYF. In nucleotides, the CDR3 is TGTGCCAGCAGTCCCCTGACTCTGCCACCCTCCTACGAGCAGTACTTC.

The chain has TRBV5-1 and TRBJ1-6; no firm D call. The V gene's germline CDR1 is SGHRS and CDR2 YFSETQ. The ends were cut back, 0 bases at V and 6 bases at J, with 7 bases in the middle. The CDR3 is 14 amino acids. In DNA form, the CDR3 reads TGCGCCAGCAGCTTGGCGCAGATTAATTCACCCCTCCACTTT. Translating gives CASSLAQINSPLHF.

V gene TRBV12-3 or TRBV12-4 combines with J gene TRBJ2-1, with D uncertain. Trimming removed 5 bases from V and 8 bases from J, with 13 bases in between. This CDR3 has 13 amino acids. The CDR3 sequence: CASSLIQRHEQFF. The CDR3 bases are TGTGCCAGCAGTCTCATCCAGAGGCATGAGCAGTTCTTC.

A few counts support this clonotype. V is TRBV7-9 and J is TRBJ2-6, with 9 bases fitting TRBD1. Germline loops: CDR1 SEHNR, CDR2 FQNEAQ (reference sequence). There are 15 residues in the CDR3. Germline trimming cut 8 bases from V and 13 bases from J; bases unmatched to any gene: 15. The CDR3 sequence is CASLDGPGQGTVLTF. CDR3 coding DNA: TGTGCCAGCCTTGACGGACCGGGACAGGGAACAGTCCTGACTTTC.

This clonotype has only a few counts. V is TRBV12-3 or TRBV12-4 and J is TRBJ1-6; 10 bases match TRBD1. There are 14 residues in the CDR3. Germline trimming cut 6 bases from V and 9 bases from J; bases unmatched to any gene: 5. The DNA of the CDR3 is TGTGCCAGCAGCAGACAGGGGGCGATTTCACCCCTCCACTTT. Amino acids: CASSRQGAISPLHF.

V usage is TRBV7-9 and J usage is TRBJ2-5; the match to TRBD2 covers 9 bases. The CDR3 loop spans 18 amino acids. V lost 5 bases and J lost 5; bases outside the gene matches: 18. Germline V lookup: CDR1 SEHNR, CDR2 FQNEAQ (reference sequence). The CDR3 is CASSTLSRLAGFVETQYF. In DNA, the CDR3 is TGTGCCAGCAGCACCCTCTCGAGGCTAGCGGGATTTGTTGAGACCCAGTACTTC.

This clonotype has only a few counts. The CDR3 sequence is CATSRGTDGYTF. For the CDR3, the DNA is TGTGCCACCAGCAGAGGGACAGATGGCTACACCTTC. The chain couples TRBV15 to TRBJ1-2; possibly TRBD1 for D (6 bases). Germline V gene lookup returns CDR1 LNHNV and CDR2 YYDKDF (reference sequence). Trimming shortened V by 1 base and J by 6 bases, and 6 bases separated the two germline ends. CDR3 length: 12 amino acids. Looking up the rest from reference TRBV15 and TRBJ1-2 gives the full variable domain: DAMVIQNPRYQVTQFGKPVTLSCSQTLNHNVMYWYQQKSSQAPKLLFHYYDKDFNNEADTPDNFQSRRPNTSFCFLDIRSPGLGDTAMYLCATSRGTDGYTFGSGTRLTVV.

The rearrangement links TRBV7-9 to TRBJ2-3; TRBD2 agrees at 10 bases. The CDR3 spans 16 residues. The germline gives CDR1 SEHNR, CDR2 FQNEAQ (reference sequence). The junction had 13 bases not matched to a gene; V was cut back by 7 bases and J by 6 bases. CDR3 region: CASTPASSGRRDTQYF. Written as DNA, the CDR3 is TGTGCCAGCACCCCGGCGTCTAGCGGGAGACGGGATACGCAGTATTTT.

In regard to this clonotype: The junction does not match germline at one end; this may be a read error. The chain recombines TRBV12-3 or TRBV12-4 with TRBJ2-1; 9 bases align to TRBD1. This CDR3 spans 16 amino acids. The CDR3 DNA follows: TGCGCCAGCAGTTTAATTATTGGACAGGGGTTCAATGAGCAGTTCTTC. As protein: CASSLIIGQGFNEQFF.

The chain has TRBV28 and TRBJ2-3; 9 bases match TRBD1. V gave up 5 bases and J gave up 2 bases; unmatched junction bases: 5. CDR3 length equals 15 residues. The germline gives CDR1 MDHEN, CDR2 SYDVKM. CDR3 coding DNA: TGTGCCAGCAGTCCAAGGACAGGGGCCACAGATACGCAGTATTTT. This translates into CASSPRTGATDTQYF.

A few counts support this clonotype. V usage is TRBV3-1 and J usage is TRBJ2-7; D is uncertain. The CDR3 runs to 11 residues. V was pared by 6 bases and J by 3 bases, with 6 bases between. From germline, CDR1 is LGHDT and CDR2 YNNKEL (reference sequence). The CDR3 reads CASRLNYEQYF. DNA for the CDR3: TGTGCCAGCAGGCTCAACTACGAGCAGTACTTC.

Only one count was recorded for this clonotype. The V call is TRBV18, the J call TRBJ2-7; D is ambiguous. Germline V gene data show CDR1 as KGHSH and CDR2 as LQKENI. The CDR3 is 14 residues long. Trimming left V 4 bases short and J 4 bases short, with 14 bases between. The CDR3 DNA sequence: TGTGCCAGCTCACGATCGGACGGCCGTTACGAGCAGTACTTC. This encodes CASSRSDGRYEQYF.

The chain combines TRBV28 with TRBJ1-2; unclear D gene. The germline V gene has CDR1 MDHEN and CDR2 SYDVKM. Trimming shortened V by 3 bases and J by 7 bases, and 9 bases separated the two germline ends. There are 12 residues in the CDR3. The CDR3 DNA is TGTGCCAGCAGTTTTTTCGGTGGTGGCTACACCTTC. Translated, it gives CASSFFGGGYTF.

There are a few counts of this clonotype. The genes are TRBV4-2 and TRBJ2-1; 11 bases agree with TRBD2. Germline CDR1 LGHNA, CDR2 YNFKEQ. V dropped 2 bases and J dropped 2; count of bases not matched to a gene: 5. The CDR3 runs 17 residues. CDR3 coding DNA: TGTGCCAGCAGCCAATCGATAGCGGGGGGGGCCTACAATGAGCAGTTCTTC. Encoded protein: CASSQSIAGGAYNEQFF.

The CDR3 bases are TGTGCCAGCAGCCCTATAGGTCGAGTGGCTGAAGCTTTCTTT. Protein product: CASSPIGRVAEAFF. The V gene is TRBV7-6, the J gene TRBJ1-1; D uncertain. The CDR3 runs to 14 residues. V was trimmed by 5 bases and J by 6 bases, leaving 16 bases between them. Germline-derived CDR1 and CDR2 are SGHVS and FNYEAQ.

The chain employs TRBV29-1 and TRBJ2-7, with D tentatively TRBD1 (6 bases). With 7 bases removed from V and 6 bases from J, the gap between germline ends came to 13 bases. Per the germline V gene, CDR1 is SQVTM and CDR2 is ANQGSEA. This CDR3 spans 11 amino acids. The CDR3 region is CSGAQGPEQYF. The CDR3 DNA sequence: TGCAGCGGTGCACAGGGCCCCGAGCAGTACTTC.

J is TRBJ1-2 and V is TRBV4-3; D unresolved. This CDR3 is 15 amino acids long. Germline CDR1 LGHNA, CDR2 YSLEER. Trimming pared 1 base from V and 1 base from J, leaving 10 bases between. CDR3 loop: CASSQGRHNNYGYTF. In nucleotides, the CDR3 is TGCGCCAGCAGCCAAGGCAGACACAATAACTATGGCTACACCTTC.

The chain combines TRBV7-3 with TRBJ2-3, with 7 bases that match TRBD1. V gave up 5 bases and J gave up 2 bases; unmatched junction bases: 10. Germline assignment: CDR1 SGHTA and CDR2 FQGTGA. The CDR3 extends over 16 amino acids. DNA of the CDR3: TGTGCCAGCAGCCCCGAGGCCAGGGGGTCCACAGATACGCAGTATTTT. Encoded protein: CASSPEARGSTDTQYF.

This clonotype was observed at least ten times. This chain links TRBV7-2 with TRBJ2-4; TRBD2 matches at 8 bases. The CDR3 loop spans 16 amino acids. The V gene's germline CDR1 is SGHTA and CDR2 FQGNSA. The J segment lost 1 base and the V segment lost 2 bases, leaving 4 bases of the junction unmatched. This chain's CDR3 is CASSLLGGAAKNIQYF. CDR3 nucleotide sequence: TGTGCCAGCAGCTTACTCGGGGGGGCCGCCAAAAACATTCAGTACTTC.

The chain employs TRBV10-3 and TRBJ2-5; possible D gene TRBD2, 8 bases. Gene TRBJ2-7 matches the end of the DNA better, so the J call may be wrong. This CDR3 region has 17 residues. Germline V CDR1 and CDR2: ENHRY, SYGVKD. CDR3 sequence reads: CAISRERGTAGAREQYF. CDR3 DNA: TGTGCCATCAGCCGAGAGAGGGGGACAGCGGGAGCTCGCGAGCAGTACTTC.